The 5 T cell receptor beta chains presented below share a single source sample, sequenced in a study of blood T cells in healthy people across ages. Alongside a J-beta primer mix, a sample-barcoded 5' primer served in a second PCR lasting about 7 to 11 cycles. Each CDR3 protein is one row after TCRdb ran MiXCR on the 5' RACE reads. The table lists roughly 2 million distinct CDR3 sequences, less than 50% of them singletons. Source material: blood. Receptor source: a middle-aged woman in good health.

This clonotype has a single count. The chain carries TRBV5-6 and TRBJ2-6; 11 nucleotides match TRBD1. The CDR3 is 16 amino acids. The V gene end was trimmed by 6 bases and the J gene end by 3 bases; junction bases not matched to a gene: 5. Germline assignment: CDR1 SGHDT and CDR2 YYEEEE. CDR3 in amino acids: CASNRTGGIGANVLTF. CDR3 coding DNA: TGTGCCAGCAACAGGACAGGGGGCATTGGGGCCAACGTCCTGACTTTC.

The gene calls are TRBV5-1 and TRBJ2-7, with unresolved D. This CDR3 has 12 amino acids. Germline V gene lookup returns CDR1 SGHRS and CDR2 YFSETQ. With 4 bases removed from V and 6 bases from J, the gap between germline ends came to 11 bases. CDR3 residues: CASSEVPSEQYF. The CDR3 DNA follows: TGCGCCAGCAGCGAAGTCCCTAGCGAGCAGTACTTC.

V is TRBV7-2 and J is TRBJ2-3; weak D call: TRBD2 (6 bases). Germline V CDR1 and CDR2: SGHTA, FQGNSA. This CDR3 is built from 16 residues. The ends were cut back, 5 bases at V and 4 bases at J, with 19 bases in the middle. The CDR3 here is CASSPVVGVAADTQYF. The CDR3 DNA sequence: TGTGCCAGCAGCCCAGTCGTAGGGGTAGCGGCAGATACGCAGTATTTT.

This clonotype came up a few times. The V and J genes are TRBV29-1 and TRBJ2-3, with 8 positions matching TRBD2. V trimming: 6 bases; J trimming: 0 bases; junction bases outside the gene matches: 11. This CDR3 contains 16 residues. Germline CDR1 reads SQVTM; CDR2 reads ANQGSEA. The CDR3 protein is CSVHPPGGYSTDTQYF. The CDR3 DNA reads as TGCAGCGTCCACCCCCCGGGGGGGTATAGCACAGATACGCAGTATTTT.

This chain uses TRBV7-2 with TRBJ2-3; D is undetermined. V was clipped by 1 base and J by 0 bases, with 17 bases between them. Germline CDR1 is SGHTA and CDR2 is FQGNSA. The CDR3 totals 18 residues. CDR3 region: CASSLGYRYKASTDTQYF. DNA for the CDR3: TGTGCCAGCAGCTTAGGCTACCGTTATAAGGCTAGCACAGATACGCAGTATTTT.